This is a list of T cell receptor beta chains from one sample in a study of OX40 agonist ivuxolimab in advanced cancers. Assay used: immunoSEQ multiplex PCR; TCRdb lists only in-frame clones, some missing. Of 77,000 or so clones listed, under 95% were seen once; the top ten hold 0.3% to 0.4%. This material consisted of CD4+ or CD8+ T cells sorted from blood, taken in a trial of the OX40 agonist ivuxolimab. These receptors came from an adult with an advanced solid tumor such as melanoma, head and neck, liver or kidney cancer. Both conserved end residues are part of each CDR3. Each record gives: V gene, J gene, D gene, clone size, CDR3 DNA, CDR3 protein. D genes are given only for firm matches. The size field is filled for only some rows; it gives once, few, many or a size class.

v_gene: TRBV6-1
j_gene: TRBJ1-5
d_gene: TRBD1
abundance: -
CDR3nt: TGTGCCAGCAGGGAACAGGGGAATTTATGGGGCAATCAGCCCCAGCATTTT
CDR3aa: CASREQGNLWGNQPQHF

v_gene: TRBV7-8
j_gene: TRBJ1-1
d_gene: -
abundance: once
CDR3nt: TGTGCCAGCAGCTTAATCCCGTACTCTGAAGCTTTCTTT
CDR3aa: CASSLIPYSEAFF

v_gene: TRBV9
j_gene: TRBJ2-2
d_gene: -
abundance: -
CDR3nt: TGTGCCAGCAGCGTAGACGTTAGCGCTAGGGGGGCGTCGAACACCGGGGAGCTGTTTTTT
CDR3aa: CASSVDVSARGASNTGELFF

v_gene: TRBV18
j_gene: TRBJ2-7
d_gene: TRBD1
abundance: -
CDR3nt: TGTGCCAGCTCACCGCCCGGGACAGGGGGCTACGAGCAGTACTTC
CDR3aa: CASSPPGTGGYEQYF

v_gene: TRBV7-8
j_gene: TRBJ2-2
d_gene: TRBD2
abundance: -
CDR3nt: TGTGCCAGCAGCTTAGCGCCAGCGGGAGTCACCGGGGAGCTGTTTTTT
CDR3aa: CASSLAPAGVTGELFF

v_gene: TRBV5-1
j_gene: TRBJ2-1
d_gene: TRBD2
abundance: -
CDR3nt: TGCGCCAGCAGCTTAAGCTGGGGGGGGAATGAGCAGTTCTTC
CDR3aa: CASSLSWGGNEQFF

v_gene: TRBV7-7
j_gene: TRBJ2-5
d_gene: -
abundance: -
CDR3nt: TGTGCCAGCAGTCGCGGGACATTCCAAGAGACCCAGTACTTC
CDR3aa: CASSRGTFQETQYF

v_gene: TRBV27
j_gene: TRBJ1-5
d_gene: -
abundance: -
CDR3nt: TGTGCCAGCAGATCAGGGAGGGGAGGGGATCAGCCCCAGCATTTT
CDR3aa: CASRSGRGGDQPQHF

v_gene: TRBV14
j_gene: TRBJ2-4
d_gene: TRBD2
abundance: -
CDR3nt: TGTGCCAGCAGCCAAAGATTGACTAGCGGGGGGAAAAACATTCAGTACTTC
CDR3aa: CASSQRLTSGGKNIQYF

v_gene: TRBV28
j_gene: TRBJ2-7
d_gene: -
abundance: -
CDR3nt: TGTGCCAGCAGTACCCAGGGGGGTCCCCCCTACGAGCAGTACTTC
CDR3aa: CASSTQGGPPYEQYF

v_gene: TRBV19
j_gene: TRBJ2-7
d_gene: TRBD1
abundance: -
CDR3nt: TGTGCCAGTAGTATCGGACAGGGCATGTACGAGCAGTACTTC
CDR3aa: CASSIGQGMYEQYF

v_gene: TRBV5-4
j_gene: TRBJ1-2
d_gene: -
abundance: few
CDR3nt: TGTGCCAGCAGCTTGTCAGAGAACTATGGCTACACCTTC
CDR3aa: CASSLSENYGYTF

v_gene: TRBV6-5
j_gene: TRBJ2-2
d_gene: TRBD1
abundance: -
CDR3nt: TGTGCCAGCAGCCGACAGGGTTCAAACACCGGGGAGCTGTTTTTT
CDR3aa: CASSRQGSNTGELFF

v_gene: TRBV10-3
j_gene: TRBJ2-7
d_gene: -
abundance: -
CDR3nt: TGTGCCATCAGTGACAGCAGGGGCACCTACGAGCAGTACTTC
CDR3aa: CAISDSRGTYEQYF

v_gene: TRBV30
j_gene: TRBJ2-1
d_gene: TRBD1
abundance: -
CDR3nt: TGTGCCTGGAGTCCGACAGGGGCCTACAATGAGCAGTTCTTC
CDR3aa: CAWSPTGAYNEQFF

v_gene: TRBV28
j_gene: TRBJ2-1
d_gene: -
abundance: -
CDR3nt: TGTGCCAGCACTAACCTGGGCCAATACAATGAGCAGTTCTTC
CDR3aa: CASTNLGQYNEQFF

v_gene: TRBV11-1
j_gene: TRBJ2-2
d_gene: -
abundance: -
CDR3nt: TGTGCCAGCAGCTTAGATTACTCTAACACCGGGGAGCTGTTTTTT
CDR3aa: CASSLDYSNTGELFF

v_gene: TRBV6-6
j_gene: TRBJ1-2
d_gene: -
abundance: -
CDR3nt: TGTGCCAGCAGTCCTGGGCAGCGGGTGCATGGCTACACCTTC
CDR3aa: CASSPGQRVHGYTF

v_gene: TRBV29-1
j_gene: TRBJ2-5
d_gene: TRBD1
abundance: -
CDR3nt: TGCAGCGTCCGGGACAGCAACCAAGAGACCCAGTACTTC
CDR3aa: CSVRDSNQETQYF

v_gene: TRBV19
j_gene: TRBJ1-5
d_gene: -
abundance: -
CDR3nt: TGTGCCAGTGGGACCCACAATCAGCCCCAGCATTTT
CDR3aa: CASGTHNQPQHF

v_gene: TRBV5-1
j_gene: TRBJ2-7
d_gene: -
abundance: -
CDR3nt: TGCGCCAGCAGCGTCAGGCAGGGATTCGGCTACGAGCAGTACTTC
CDR3aa: CASSVRQGFGYEQYF

v_gene: TRBV6-5
j_gene: TRBJ1-5
d_gene: -
abundance: -
CDR3nt: TGTGCCAGCAGTAACCCGGGACTTAATCAGCCCCAGCATTTT
CDR3aa: CASSNPGLNQPQHF

v_gene: TRBV4-3
j_gene: TRBJ2-4
d_gene: -
abundance: -
CDR3nt: TGCGCCAGCAGCCAGGGCGGGGTAAAAAACATTCAGTACTTC
CDR3aa: CASSQGGVKNIQYF

v_gene: TRBV6-6
j_gene: TRBJ2-1
d_gene: -
abundance: -
CDR3nt: TGTGCCAGCAGCCAACCCCCTAGGGCTAATGAGCAGTTCTTC
CDR3aa: CASSQPPRANEQFF

v_gene: TRBV14
j_gene: TRBJ1-1
d_gene: -
abundance: -
CDR3nt: TGTGCCAGCAGCCAAGATGCGGGACTATTCGCTGAAGCTTTCTTT
CDR3aa: CASSQDAGLFAEAFF

v_gene: TRBV7-9
j_gene: TRBJ1-3
d_gene: TRBD1
abundance: -
CDR3nt: TGTGCCAGCAGCTTCCAGCAGGGGGCTGGAAACACCATATATTTT
CDR3aa: CASSFQQGAGNTIYF

v_gene: TRBV5-1
j_gene: TRBJ2-7
d_gene: -
abundance: -
CDR3nt: TGCGCCAGCAGCTTGGAGGGGACCTACGAGCAGTACTTC
CDR3aa: CASSLEGTYEQYF

v_gene: TRBV6-5
j_gene: TRBJ2-3
d_gene: -
abundance: -
CDR3nt: TGTGCCAGCAGTTACTCGACCGTCGCAAGCACAGATACGCAGTATTTT
CDR3aa: CASSYSTVASTDTQYF